A selection of T cell receptor beta chains follows, all from one sample in a study of cytomegalovirus exposure and HLA in healthy donors. Data came from immunoSEQ multiplex PCR; TCRdb stores just in-frame clones and leaves some out. The sample lists a few hundred thousand clones; around 80% were seen once. The sequencing sample was made of PBMCs. All receptors come from a young man in good health and CMV-seronegative. Each CDR3 is given with its conserved first and last residue. D genes are given only for firm matches. For some rows the clone size is stated as once, few or many, or as a class when expanded; others skip it.

J gene: TRBJ1-2; V gene: TRBV27; D gene: -; clone size: -; CDR3 protein: CASSLSGEVFNYGYTF; CDR3 DNA: TGTGCCAGCAGTTTAAGTGGGGAGGTGTTTAACTATGGCTACACCTTC
J gene: TRBJ1-5; V gene: TRBV18; D gene: TRBD1; clone size: once; CDR3 protein: CASSLDRQRPQHF; CDR3 DNA: TGTGCCAGCTCCCTGGACAGGCAGCGGCCCCAGCATTTT
J gene: TRBJ1-6; V gene: TRBV7-9; D gene: TRBD1; clone size: -; CDR3 protein: CASSRGTGEDFNSPLHF; CDR3 DNA: TGTGCCAGCAGCCGGGGGACAGGGGAAGATTTTAATTCACCCCTCCACTTT
J gene: TRBJ2-6; V gene: TRBV14; D gene: TRBD1; clone size: -; CDR3 protein: CASSQLPGQGDSGASVLTF; CDR3 DNA: TGTGCCAGCAGCCAACTACCGGGACAGGGGGACTCTGGGGCCAGCGTCCTGACTTTC
J gene: TRBJ2-5; V gene: TRBV7-2; D gene: -; clone size: -; CDR3 protein: CASSLQETQYF; CDR3 DNA: TGTGCCAGCAGCCTTCAAGAGACCCAGTACTTC
J gene: TRBJ2-2; V gene: TRBV2; D gene: TRBD1; clone size: -; CDR3 protein: CASRADRGRNTGELFF; CDR3 DNA: TGTGCCAGCAGAGCCGACAGGGGGAGAAATACCGGGGAGCTGTTTTTT
J gene: TRBJ2-5; V gene: TRBV7-2; D gene: TRBD1; clone size: -; CDR3 protein: CASTGDRGRQTQYF; CDR3 DNA: TGTGCCAGCACCGGGGACAGGGGGCGGCAGACCCAGTACTTC
J gene: TRBJ2-1; V gene: TRBV7-8; D gene: TRBD1; clone size: -; CDR3 protein: CAGSLTQGGNEQFF; CDR3 DNA: TGTGCCGGCAGCTTAACACAGGGGGGCAATGAGCAGTTCTTC
J gene: TRBJ2-1; V gene: TRBV2; D gene: TRBD2; clone size: -; CDR3 protein: CASSEGGTDHNEQFF; CDR3 DNA: TGTGCCAGCAGTGAGGGGGGGACTGACCACAATGAGCAGTTCTTC
J gene: TRBJ1-3; V gene: TRBV5-4; D gene: -; clone size: -; CDR3 protein: CASSSRSGQSGNTIYF; CDR3 DNA: TGTGCCAGCAGCTCCCGTTCAGGACAGAGTGGAAACACCATATATTTT
J gene: TRBJ2-3; V gene: TRBV5-1; D gene: TRBD2; clone size: -; CDR3 protein: CASRDGTSGGTLSTDTQYF; CDR3 DNA: TGCGCCAGCAGAGACGGGACTAGCGGGGGGACCCTAAGCACAGATACGCAGTATTTT
J gene: TRBJ1-2; V gene: TRBV18; D gene: -; clone size: -; CDR3 protein: CASSYTIMNTEYGYTF; CDR3 DNA: TGTGCCAGCTCTTACACTATAATGAATACCGAATATGGCTACACCTTC
J gene: TRBJ1-1; V gene: TRBV7-3; D gene: -; clone size: few; CDR3 protein: CASSAKGGTEAFF; CDR3 DNA: TGTGCCAGCAGCGCGAAAGGGGGCACTGAAGCTTTCTTT
J gene: TRBJ2-3; V gene: TRBV7-2; D gene: TRBD2; clone size: -; CDR3 protein: CASSLDGGGSTDTQYF; CDR3 DNA: TGTGCCAGCAGCTTAGATGGGGGGGGAAGCACAGATACGCAGTATTTT
J gene: TRBJ1-6; V gene: TRBV18; D gene: -; clone size: once; CDR3 protein: CASSPVPQDGSNSPLHF; CDR3 DNA: TGTGCCAGCTCACCGGTGCCCCAGGACGGGAGTAACTCACCCCTCCACTTT
J gene: TRBJ1-1; V gene: TRBV4-2; D gene: -; clone size: -; CDR3 protein: CASSQVMGATEAFF; CDR3 DNA: TGTGCCAGCAGCCAAGTTATGGGGGCGACTGAAGCTTTCTTT
J gene: TRBJ1-6; V gene: TRBV27; D gene: TRBD1; clone size: -; CDR3 protein: CASRRQGDSPLHF; CDR3 DNA: TGTGCCAGCCGACGACAGGGAGATTCACCCCTCCACTTT
J gene: TRBJ1-6; V gene: TRBV11-2; D gene: -; clone size: -; CDR3 protein: CASSLAGEFNSPLHF; CDR3 DNA: TGTGCCAGCAGCTTAGCGGGGGAATTTAATTCACCCCTCCACTTT
J gene: TRBJ2-1; V gene: TRBV11-2; D gene: TRBD2; clone size: -; CDR3 protein: CASSFFGGGPGSYNEQFF; CDR3 DNA: TGTGCCAGCAGCTTCTTCGGCGGGGGGCCGGGGTCCTACAATGAGCAGTTCTTC
J gene: TRBJ1-1; V gene: TRBV12-5; D gene: -; clone size: -; CDR3 protein: CASAQQGLNEAFF; CDR3 DNA: TGTGCTAGTGCCCAACAGGGTCTGAATGAAGCTTTCTTT
J gene: TRBJ2-2; V gene: TRBV7-3; D gene: -; clone size: few; CDR3 protein: CASSLTPWGDTGELFF; CDR3 DNA: TGTGCCAGCAGCTTAACCCCCTGGGGCGACACCGGGGAGCTGTTTTTT
J gene: TRBJ2-1; V gene: TRBV5-1; D gene: -; clone size: -; CDR3 protein: CASSLIAISNEQFF; CDR3 DNA: TGCGCCAGCAGCTTGATAGCGATCAGCAATGAGCAGTTCTTC
J gene: TRBJ2-7; V gene: TRBV7-6; D gene: TRBD1; clone size: -; CDR3 protein: CASSQDRGHEQYF; CDR3 DNA: TGTGCCAGCAGTCAGGACAGGGGCCACGAGCAGTACTTC
J gene: TRBJ2-3; V gene: TRBV7-8; D gene: TRBD1; clone size: -; CDR3 protein: CASATRQGVTFTDTQYF; CDR3 DNA: TGTGCCAGCGCGACTCGACAGGGTGTCACGTTCACAGATACGCAGTATTTT
J gene: TRBJ2-7; V gene: TRBV10-3; D gene: -; clone size: few; CDR3 protein: CAISPPSGVEQYF; CDR3 DNA: TGTGCCATCAGTCCCCCCTCGGGGGTCGAGCAGTACTTC
J gene: TRBJ2-2; V gene: TRBV6-5; D gene: -; clone size: -; CDR3 protein: CASKPDRQITGELFF; CDR3 DNA: TGTGCCAGCAAGCCTGACAGGCAAATCACCGGGGAGCTGTTTTTT
J gene: TRBJ2-5; V gene: TRBV29-1; D gene: TRBD2; clone size: once; CDR3 protein: CSVEGPSGGIGETQYF; CDR3 DNA: TGCAGCGTTGAGGGTCCTAGCGGGGGGATCGGAGAGACCCAGTACTTC